In its sample, the clone carrying this T cell receptor (beta chain) was seen a few times. The target antigen is unknown. PCR primers comprised 60 Vbeta and 13 Jbeta primers. The protocol was immunoSEQ multiplex PCR, while the TCRdb copy is restricted to in-frame clones and leaves out a portion. Among approximately 190,000 clones listed, approximately 12% were seen once. The V gene end was trimmed by 8 bases and the J gene end by 6 bases; junction bases not matched to a gene: 15. Germline V gives CDR1 MGHDK, CDR2 SYGVNS. The CDR3 loop spans 16 amino acids. These data are taken from a study of cytomegalovirus exposure and HLA in healthy donors. Study at large: Sequencing of some 200 million T cells in an earlier analysis found around 120 million unique TCR beta sequences.

Notes on the study in general: In a later analysis, TCR beta V- and J-gene trimming showed a link to a missense DCLRE1C variant. Among TCR beta chains of equal frequency, HLA-associated ones were more clonally expanded in a later analysis. A cluster of highly shared sequence variants was likely a sequencing artifact.

This chain connects TRBV25-1 to TRBJ2-2; 7 bases line up with TRBD1. Input material: PBMCs. This TCR was recovered from a man over 45 in good health and CMV-seropositive. This chain's CDR3 is CASSTLKQGRPGELFF. CDR3 nucleotides: TGTGCCAGCTCAACCCTAAAACAGGGGCGCCCCGGGGAGCTGTTTTTT.